This TCR beta chain was identified in a study of blood T cell repertoires in COVID-19 (dated by TCRdb to about 2020). Background on the whole study: Samples covering the acute and convalescent phases of COVID-19 were provided by collaborators in the United States, Italy and Spain. The sample metadata nearly always contained a de-identified subject ID, COVID-19 status, age in years and sex. Where available, HLA class I and class II types were obtained from metadata supplied by the sample provider rather than from assay-based typing. The repertoires were released in a freely available public database meant as a resource for research on the immune response to SARS-CoV-2. The samples were drawn from the first 160 participants of the ongoing ImmuneRACE study and from 1,254 subjects provided by 6 global collaborators. The dataset comprised deeply sampled blood TCRbeta repertoires from subjects exposed to, actively infected with, or recovered from COVID-19. The prospective study material was composed of cDNA or gDNA derived from T cells, B-cell-depleted T cells, or PBMCs. The research as a whole found: The quantity of clinical and demographic metadata differed by source and by participant and was supplied without curation.

Participants in the prospective study were aged roughly 18 to 100 years, lived in 20 to 25 United States geographic areas, and enrolled through a virtual design. In the prospective study, participants were assigned to cohorts based on the clinical history participants reported in a screening survey and a study questionnaire. For ImmuneRACE Cohort 3, a participant was defined as recovered based on two consecutive negative NP/OP PCR tests, clearance by a healthcare professional, or resolution of symptoms. In the prospective study, mobile phlebotomists collected whole blood, serum and a nasopharyngeal or oropharyngeal swab from each participant. Additional blood draws and questionnaires over an approximately two-month period could optionally be provided by prospective study participants. Before DNA extraction, blood samples from the prospective study were shipped at room temperature or frozen. Turning to this clone: Its antigen remains unidentified. No quality values exist for individual bases; no much larger clone is one base distant.

V loses 1 base of germline sequence and J loses 4 bases, and the interval between the two ends is 13 bases. The germline V gene supplies CDR1 SGHVS and CDR2 FNYEAQ. From cysteine to phenylalanine, the CDR3 is 16 amino acids long. This entry keeps only the CDR3 DNA: 48 bases, framed from base 1. TCRbeta CDR3 regions were amplified from genomic DNA using the immunoSEQ Assay, a bias-controlled multiplex PCR. Per the original workflow: The number of nucleated cells in each sample was estimated by amplification of reference gene primers within the assay. To quantify the absolute abundance of each unique TCRbeta CDR3 rearrangement, sequence reads were collapsed and filtered. For each sample, productive Simpson clonality was calculated as the square root of Simpson's diversity index over productive rearrangements. TCRdb re-hosts the immuneACCESS table, in-frame sequences only. Its copies lack some clones; in the studies checked, an unresolved V gene accounts for under half of them, and the cause for the rest is not known. V and J calls and clone size come straight from that table; D and trimming were deduced from the DNA. For this sample there are fewer than 300,000 clones; 75% to 95% appear just once. Together, the top ten hold roughly 1.1% of the sample.

The material sequenced was PBMCs or T cells enriched from blood (not recorded which). The receptor was derived from a woman aged 25 to 45 who had recovered from COVID-19. Here the chain combines TRBV7-6 and TRBJ2-2; confidence is insufficient to name the D gene. The base sequence is TGTGCCAGCAGCTTAGGTTCGACGGCGGCCACCGGGGAGCTGTTTTTT. Its translation is CASSLGSTAATGELFF.